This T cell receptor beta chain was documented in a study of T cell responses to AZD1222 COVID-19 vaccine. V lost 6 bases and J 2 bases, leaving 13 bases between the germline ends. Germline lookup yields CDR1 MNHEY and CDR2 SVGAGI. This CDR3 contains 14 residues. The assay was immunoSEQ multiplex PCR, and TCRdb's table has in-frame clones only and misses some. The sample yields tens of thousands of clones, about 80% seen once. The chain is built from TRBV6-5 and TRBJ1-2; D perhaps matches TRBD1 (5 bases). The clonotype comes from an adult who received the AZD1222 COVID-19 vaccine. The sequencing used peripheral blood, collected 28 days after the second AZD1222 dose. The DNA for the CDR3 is TGTGCCAGCAGGAGGGAAGGGGAGAACTATGGCTACACCTTC. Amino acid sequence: CASRREGENYGYTF.